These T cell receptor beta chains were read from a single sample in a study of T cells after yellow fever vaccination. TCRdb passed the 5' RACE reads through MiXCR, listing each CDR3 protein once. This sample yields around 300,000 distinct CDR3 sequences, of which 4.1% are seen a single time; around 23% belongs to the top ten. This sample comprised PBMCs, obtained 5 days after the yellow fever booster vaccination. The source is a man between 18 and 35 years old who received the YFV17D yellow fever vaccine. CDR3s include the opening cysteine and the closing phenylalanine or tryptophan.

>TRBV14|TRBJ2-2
CASSQSGHTNTGELFF
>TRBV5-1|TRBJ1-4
CASSSTGGVTNEKLFF
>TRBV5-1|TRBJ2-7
CASSRDRSSYEQYF
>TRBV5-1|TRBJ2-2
CASSLGNDGELFF
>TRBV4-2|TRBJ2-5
CASSHLAGGAQETQYF
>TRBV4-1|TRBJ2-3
CASTGRDRVSLSDTQYF
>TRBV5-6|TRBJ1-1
CASSLVATEAFF
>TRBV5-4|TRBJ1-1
CASSYRTEAFF
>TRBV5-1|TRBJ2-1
CASRGGLAGSYNEQFF
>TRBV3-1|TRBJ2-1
CASSQVDREGEQFF
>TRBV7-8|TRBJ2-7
CASSLGALSYEQYF
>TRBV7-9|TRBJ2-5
CASSSQGYQETQYF
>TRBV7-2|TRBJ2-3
CASSPQRVGPDTQYF
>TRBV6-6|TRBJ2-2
CASEYPLAGAGELFF
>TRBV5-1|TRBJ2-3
CASRQTSGGPSDTQYF
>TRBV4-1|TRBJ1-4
CASSQFPAGVSEKLFF
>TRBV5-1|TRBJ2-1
CASSLPGPHEQFF
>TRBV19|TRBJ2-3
CASSTASDTQYF
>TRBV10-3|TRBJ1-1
CATRPRVGTEAFF
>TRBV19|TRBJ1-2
CASWVSPLGGYTF
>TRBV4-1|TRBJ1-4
CASSQPDRAPNEKLFF
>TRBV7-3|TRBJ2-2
CASSLVERAELFF
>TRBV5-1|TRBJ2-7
CASSRQGYEQYF
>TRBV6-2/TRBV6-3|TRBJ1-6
CATLRGPADNSPLHF
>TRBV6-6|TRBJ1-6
CASSGTNSPLHF
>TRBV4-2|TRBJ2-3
CASSQDHLAAFTDTQYF
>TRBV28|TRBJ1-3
CASSDSLSGNTIYF
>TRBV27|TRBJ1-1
CASSPRGTEAFF
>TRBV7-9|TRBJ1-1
CASSLVSEGEAFF
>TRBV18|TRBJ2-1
CASSPAGASSYNEQFF
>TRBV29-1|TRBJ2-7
CSAQGGGSYEQYF
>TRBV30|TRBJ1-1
CAWSLRGGSNTEAFF
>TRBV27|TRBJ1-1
CASSSGYSLEAFF
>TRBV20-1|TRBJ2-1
CSALEGWRYQFF
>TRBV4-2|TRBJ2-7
CASSQGTGLYEQYF
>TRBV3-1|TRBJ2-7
CASSWGQGGYEQYF
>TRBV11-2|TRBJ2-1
CASSRQWKQVNEQFF
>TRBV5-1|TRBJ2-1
CASSLGSYNEQFF
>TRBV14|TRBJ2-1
CASSRVVDNEQFF
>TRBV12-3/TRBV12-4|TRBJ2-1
CASRIGDEQFF
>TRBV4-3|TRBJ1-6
CASSQDYLADSPLHF
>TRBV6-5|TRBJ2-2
CASSDVTGFDTGELFF
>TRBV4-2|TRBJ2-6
CASSRARSRSGANVLTF
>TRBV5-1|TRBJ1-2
CASSLAFGSNYGYTF
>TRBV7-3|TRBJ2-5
CASSLGSVGETQYF
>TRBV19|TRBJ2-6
CASSILDTSIGANVLTF
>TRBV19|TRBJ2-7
CASSGTATSYEQYF
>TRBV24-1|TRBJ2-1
CATSEAGLGDEQFF
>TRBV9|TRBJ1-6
CASSVGQGGPLHF
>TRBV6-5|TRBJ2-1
CASSFDGGAFNEQFF
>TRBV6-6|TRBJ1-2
CASSPTGPNYGYTF
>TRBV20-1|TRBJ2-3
CSAARRDKSTDTQYF
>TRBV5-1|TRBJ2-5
CASSLADLPLPGETQYF
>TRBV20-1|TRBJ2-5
CSARGSSQETQYF